The entry below describes one TCR beta chain. Its antigen specificity is not known. No quality values exist for individual bases; no much larger clone is one base distant. This specimen comes from a study of blood T cell repertoires in COVID-19 (dated by TCRdb to the early 2020s). In terms of the full investigation: The collaborator samples originated in the United States, Italy and Spain and spanned the acute and convalescent phases of COVID-19. The prospective study material was composed of cDNA or gDNA derived from T cells, B-cell-depleted T cells, or PBMCs. The dataset comprised deeply sampled blood TCRbeta repertoires from subjects exposed to, actively infected with, or recovered from COVID-19. A freely available public database, intended as a resource for researchers studying the immune response to SARS-CoV-2, is where the repertoires were released. Samples were obtained from the ongoing ImmuneRACE study (first 160 participants) and from some 1,200 subjects provided by 6 global collaborators. The sample metadata nearly always contained a de-identified subject ID, COVID-19 status, age in years and sex. Where HLA class I and class II types were available, the types were taken from metadata supplied by the sample provider, not from assay-based typing. The research as a whole found: Clinical and demographic metadata were provided uncurated, with the amount varying by source and participant.

Whole blood was collected in K2EDTA tubes by collaborating institutions according to the institutions' own protocols. For TCRbeta analysis, collaborator samples were shipped as frozen whole blood, as isolated PBMCs, or as DNA extracted from either sample type. TCRbeta CDR3 regions were amplified from genomic DNA using the immunoSEQ Assay, a bias-controlled multiplex PCR. Per the source publication's procedure: The number of nucleated cells in each sample was estimated by amplification of reference gene primers within the assay. To quantify the absolute abundance of each unique TCRbeta CDR3 rearrangement, sequence reads were collapsed and filtered. For each sample, productive Simpson clonality was calculated by taking the square root of Simpson's diversity index across productive rearrangements. As stored in TCRdb, this immuneACCESS dataset retains in-frame rearrangements with V and J assigned. A fraction of the clones does not appear; measured against another copy, unresolved V genes explain less than half of the discrepancy, and the remainder lacks a known reason. D and trimming were read from the DNA, whereas the V and J calls and clone size are those reported in that table. In this sample the table shows roughly 190,000 clones, approximately 83% of which occur a single time. Jointly, the top ten make up approximately 2.4% of the sample.

The TCR sequence derives from a human donor with acute or convalescent COVID-19. The donor label of this sample is uncertain. Material: peripheral blood.

The bases read TGTGCCACCCTGACAGCCTATAATGAAAAACTGTTTTTT. Translated, this gives CATLTAYNEKLFF. The rearranged chain carries TRBV6-6 and TRBJ1-4, and possibly TRBD1, on 5 matching bases. V lost 10 bases and J lost 4 bases; the stretch between them is 13 bases long. CDR1 and CDR2, per the germline V gene (reference sequence), are MNHNY and SVGAGI. The CDR3 sequence holds 13 residues, the cysteine and phenylalanine included. CDR3 DNA only is kept here, 39 bases in frame from base 1.